Below, 17 T cell receptor beta chains from the same sample are listed, as sequenced in a study of molecular identifiers for immune sequencing clone quantification. Using its own MiXCR run on the PCR reads, TCRdb lists one record per CDR3 protein. This sample has some 590,000 distinct CDR3 sequences; 25% occur once, and the top ten carry 0.7% to 0.95%. Specimen: naive CD8+ T cells from blood, with Jurkat cell RNA spiked in. The sample's subset: FACS-sorted CD8+CD4-CCR7+CD45RA+ naive T cells. The receptors here all came from a human donor in good health. Some libraries in this study had Jurkat cell RNA spiked in.

There are a few counts of this clonotype. The chain joins TRBV24-1 to TRBJ2-3; D call uncertain. Per germline, CDR1 KGHDR and CDR2 SFDVKD. This CDR3 contains 13 residues. Trimming shortened V by 5 bases and J by 7 bases, and 12 bases separated the two germline ends. CDR3 amino acids: CATSGAAFNTQYF. The CDR3 bases are TGTGCCACCAGTGGGGCGGCATTCAATACGCAGTATTTT.

Concerning this clonotype: The CDR3 carries no conserved terminal phenylalanine or tryptophan, so it likely arises from a read error. The chain employs TRBV6-5 and TRBJ1-5; D not certain. V gave up 0 bases and J gave up 0 bases, with 6 bases separating them. Germline lookup yields CDR1 MNHEY and CDR2 SVGAGI. This CDR3 has 15 residues. This chain's CDR3 is CASSYSGYSNQPQHL. The CDR3 DNA is TGTGCCAGCAGTTACTCAGGGTATAGCAATCAGCCCCAGCATTTA.

This clonotype was detected only a few times. This may be a read error: a much more frequent sequence differs by one nucleotide. V gene TRBV12-3 or TRBV12-4 combines with J gene TRBJ1-5; possibly TRBD1 for D (6 bases). This CDR3 comprises 14 residues. Written as DNA, the CDR3 is TGTGCCATCAGTCCACAGGGTTACAATCAGCCCCAGCATTTT. Its translation: CAISPQGYNQPQHF.

For this clonotype: Possible read error: a much larger clone is one base away. V and J are TRBV4-3 and TRBJ2-7, with TRBD1 matching 7 bases. Per germline, CDR1 LGHNA and CDR2 YSLEER. This CDR3 is 14 amino acids long. CDR3 amino acids: CASSQNRGAYEQHF. In DNA form, the CDR3 reads TGCGCCAGCAGCCAAAACAGGGGCGCCTACGAGCAGCACTTC.

This clonotype showed up many times. The chain employs TRBV3-1 and TRBJ1-1; D is ambiguous. Looked up from germline, CDR1 is LGHDT and CDR2 is YNNKEL (reference sequence). Trimming shortened V by 0 bases and J by 3 bases, and 8 bases separated the two germline ends. This CDR3 comprises 14 residues. The CDR3 loop reads CASSQEAGDTEAFF. The CDR3 DNA follows: TGTGCCAGCAGCCAAGAAGCAGGTGACACTGAAGCTTTCTTT.

This clonotype occurred a few times. CDR3 loop: CASSVASLNTGELFF. CDR3 DNA: TGTGCCAGCAGCGTAGCTAGCTTGAACACCGGGGAGCTGTTTTTT. The chain is built from TRBV9 and TRBJ2-2, with D maybe TRBD2 (5 bases). The CDR3 runs to 15 residues. Germline-derived CDR1 and CDR2 are SGDLS and YYNGEE. Trimming removed 0 bases from V and 1 base from J, with 7 bases in between.

The chain links TRBV27 to TRBJ2-7; D is unresolved. Trimming cost V 6 bases and J 6 bases, with 12 bases left between them. Per the germline V gene, CDR1 is MNHEY and CDR2 is SMNVEV (reference sequence). This CDR3 has 12 residues. CDR3 DNA sequence: TGTGCCAGCAGCCCCCGGTTTGGCGAGCAGTACTTC. Translated: CASSPRFGEQYF.

V gene TRBV19 combines with J gene TRBJ2-7; 8 positions match TRBD2. This CDR3 is 14 amino acids long. Germline V lookup: CDR1 LNHDA, CDR2 SQIVND (reference sequence). Trimming removed 8 bases from V and 0 bases from J; junction bases left unmatched: 6. The CDR3: CASGSGALSYEQYF. CDR3 nucleotide sequence: TGTGCCAGTGGTAGCGGGGCCCTCTCCTACGAGCAGTACTTC.

The V call is TRBV7-3, the J call TRBJ2-3, with TRBD2 identical over 9 bases. The V segment lost 1 base and the J segment 5 bases; nucleotides outside the gene matches: 7. The germline V gene encodes CDR1 SGHTA and CDR2 FQGTGA. The CDR3 is made up of 16 amino acids. The DNA of the CDR3 is TGTGCCAGCAGCTTAATTGCGGGAGGGCCCGGAGATACGCAGTATTTT. It translates to CASSLIAGGPGDTQYF.

The J gene is TRBJ1-5, the V gene TRBV28; 9 nucleotides match TRBD1. The length of the CDR3 is 17 residues. The germline gives CDR1 MDHEN, CDR2 SYDVKM. Unmatched junction bases numbered 9, after V lost 6 bases and J lost 0 bases. CDR3 protein: CASSPGQGGHSNQPQHF. In DNA form, the CDR3 reads TGTGCCAGCAGCCCGGGACAGGGCGGGCATAGCAATCAGCCCCAGCATTTT.

This clonotype was seen repeatedly, ten times or more. This chain joins TRBV3-1 and TRBJ1-4; D possibly corresponds to TRBD1 (6 bases). With 2 bases removed from V and 3 bases from J, the gap between germline ends came to 13 bases. Germline V gene sequence: CDR1 LGHDT, CDR2 YNNKEL (reference sequence). This CDR3 has 16 residues. This chain's CDR3 is CASSQPRQAPNEKLFF. DNA of the CDR3: TGTGCCAGCAGCCAACCTCGACAGGCCCCTAATGAAAAACTGTTTTTT.

This clonotype was recorded at least ten times. The chain has TRBV5-1 and TRBJ2-5; the D call may be TRBD1 or TRBD2 (5 bases each). The V gene's germline CDR1 is SGHRS and CDR2 YFSETQ. V dropped 1 base and J dropped 0 bases, with 13 bases sitting between them. The CDR3 has 16 residues. The CDR3 spells CASSLWGSGNQETQYF. CDR3 DNA sequence: TGCGCCAGCAGCTTGTGGGGCTCCGGGAACCAAGAGACCCAGTACTTC.

This clonotype was found a few times. The chain couples TRBV9 to TRBJ2-5, with D perhaps TRBD1 (6 bases). The CDR3 is 16 residues long. CDR1 SGDLS and CDR2 YYNGEE come from the germline V gene. V shed 0 bases and J shed 4 bases, with 16 bases lying between them. The CDR3 sequence: CASSVERDTTRETQYF. The CDR3 DNA sequence: TGTGCCAGCAGCGTAGAGAGGGACACGACGCGAGAGACCCAGTACTTC.

Comment on this clonotype: Given a much more abundant clone one base away, this may be a read error. The chain joins TRBV5-6 to TRBJ1-3; D is uncertain. The CDR3 spans 15 residues. CDR1 and CDR2 (germline): SGHDT, YYEEEE. CDR3 sequence reads: CASGLIRDSGNTIYF. The CDR3 DNA reads as TGTGCCAGCGGCTTGATCCGCGACTCTGGAAACACCATATATTTT.

This clonotype showed up many times. V gene TRBV27 combines with J gene TRBJ2-3; D is perhaps TRBD1 (7 bases). This CDR3 has 14 amino acids. The V gene lost 5 bases and the J gene lost 6 bases, with 15 bases spanning the gap. Germline assignment: CDR1 MNHEY and CDR2 SMNVEV (reference sequence). CDR3 sequence (DNA): TGTGCCAGCAGTCCGGAGGGGGCACGGGATACGCAGTATTTT. It yields the protein CASSPEGARDTQYF.

This clonotype has ten or more counts. This chain connects TRBV29-1 to TRBJ1-2; TRBD1 is a possible D gene (6 bases). This CDR3 is 15 amino acids long. Trimming pared 0 bases from V and 3 bases from J, leaving 14 bases between. Germline V CDR1 and CDR2: SQVTM, ANQGSEA. CDR3 region: CSVEDPGDTHYGYTF. DNA for the CDR3: TGCAGCGTTGAAGATCCCGGGGACACACACTATGGCTACACCTTC.

As concerns this clonotype: A much larger clone lies a single base off, so this may be a read error. The rearrangement joins TRBV10-2 to TRBJ1-1; D uncertain. V was trimmed by 8 bases and J by 5 bases, leaving 15 bases between them. CDR3 length equals 13 residues. Per germline, CDR1 WSHSY and CDR2 SAAADI. This CDR3 reads CASAASRLTEAFF. The CDR3 DNA is TGCGCCAGCGCGGCAAGCCGTTTAACTGAAGCTTTCTTT.